Listed here are 17 T cell receptor beta chains from one sample, sequenced in a study of T cells after yellow fever vaccination (dated by TCRdb to between 2018 and 2020). Taken with the paper, the label for treatment or condition translates to: live attenuated yellow fever vaccine strain. Library construction relied on 5' RACE. The sample was run on an Illumina NovaSeq 6000. TCRdb applied fastp at Q25 and MiXCR to the public reads, then kept only in-frame beta chains. Records with the same CDR3 protein are collapsed into one entry carrying the most frequent genes and DNA. This sample holds 100,000 to 150,000 distinct CDR3 sequences; roughly 8.2% were observed only once. The ten largest clones capture 40% of the sample. The sample consisted of CD8+ T cells sorted from PBMCs, taken on the day of the yellow fever booster vaccination. The receptors come from a man aged 18 to 29 who received the YFV17D yellow fever vaccine.

This clonotype was counted at least ten times. J is TRBJ1-1 and V is TRBV20-1; tentatively, D is TRBD1 (5 bases). Trimming removed 6 bases at V and 0 bases at J, with 14 bases between. The CDR3 runs 14 residues. Looked up from germline, CDR1 is DFQATT and CDR2 is SNEGSKA (reference sequence). The CDR3 DNA reads TGCAGTGCACCCCGGGAGGGGATGAACACTGAAGCTTTCTTT. Protein product: CSAPREGMNTEAFF.

The rearrangement links TRBV7-2 to TRBJ1-1, with 11 bases identical to TRBD1. With V trimmed by 5 bases and J by 1 base, 6 bases remained unmatched. CDR1 is SGHTA and CDR2 is FQGNSA in the germline V gene. The CDR3 runs 16 residues. This CDR3 reads CASSRGQGAWNTEAFF. In nucleotides, the CDR3 is TGTGCCAGCAGCCGTGGACAGGGGGCTTGGAACACTGAAGCTTTCTTT.

This clonotype was counted at least ten times. The gene calls are TRBV4-2 and TRBJ1-5; 8 positions agree with TRBD1. V lost 7 bases and J lost 1; bases outside the gene matches: 9. Germline CDR1 and CDR2: LGHNA and YNFKEQ. CDR3 length: 16 amino acids. CDR3 sequence reads: CASKTDRVASNQPQHF. For the CDR3, the DNA is TGTGCCAGCAAAACGGACAGGGTCGCAAGCAATCAGCCCCAGCATTTT.

In this sample, this clonotype turned up a few times. V usage is TRBV11-2 and J usage is TRBJ1-1; 7 bases match TRBD1. Looked up from germline, CDR1 is SGHAT and CDR2 is FQNNGV. V lost 5 bases and J lost 4; bases outside the gene matches: 4. The length of the CDR3 is 13 residues. CDR3 amino acids: CASSTAGGTEAFF. In DNA form, the CDR3 reads TGTGCCAGCAGCACCGCAGGGGGCACTGAAGCTTTCTTT.

This clonotype was seen a handful of times. The chain joins TRBV11-2 to TRBJ2-5, with a tentative D call TRBD2 (6 bases). The CDR3 runs to 17 residues. Trimming took off 0 bases at V and 0 bases at J, with 14 bases between the two ends. Germline V gene lookup returns CDR1 SGHAT and CDR2 FQNNGV. In DNA form, the CDR3 reads TGTGCCAGCAGCTTAGATGTTTGGGGACTGAACCAAGAGACCCAGTACTTC. The encoded protein is CASSLDVWGLNQETQYF.

The chain links TRBV7-9 to TRBJ1-1; D uncertain. Germline-derived CDR1 and CDR2 are SEHNR and FQNEAQ (reference sequence). The CDR3 is 13 amino acids. V was clipped by 3 bases and J by 4 bases, with 9 bases between them. The CDR3, as DNA: TGTGCCAGCAGCTTGCAATTGGGCACTGAAGCTTTCTTT. Protein sequence: CASSLQLGTEAFF.

There are a few counts of this clonotype. The J gene is TRBJ1-2, the V gene TRBV6-2 or TRBV6-3, with D possibly matching TRBD1 (5 bases). In germline, CDR1 is MNHEY, CDR2 SVGEGT. V dropped 2 bases and J dropped 5 bases, with 12 bases sitting between them. The CDR3 contains 14 residues. CDR3 sequence (DNA): TGTGCCAGCAGTTACATCGGGGCCAGTTATGGCTACACCTTC. Encoded protein: CASSYIGASYGYTF.

The CDR3 loop reads CASSHGLRSPGNEQFF. CDR3 nucleotides: TGTGCCAGCAGCCACGGCCTGCGCAGCCCGGGCAATGAGCAGTTCTTC. The rearrangement uses TRBV7-7 and TRBJ2-1; unclear D gene. The CDR3 is 16 residues long. Trimming stripped 5 bases from V and 6 bases from J, with 20 bases between. Germline V gene data show CDR1 as SSHAT and CDR2 as FNYEAQ (reference sequence).

The V call is TRBV9, the J call TRBJ2-5; 7 bases map to TRBD2. The CDR3 is 15 residues long. The germline gives CDR1 SGDLS, CDR2 YYNGEE. Trimming cost V 4 bases and J 0 bases; bases outside gene matches: 6. The CDR3 loop is CASSTGGMYQETQYF. The CDR3 DNA sequence: TGTGCCAGCAGCACCGGGGGGATGTACCAAGAGACCCAGTACTTC.

This clonotype has more than one count but fewer than ten. The chain recombines TRBV7-9 with TRBJ2-4; D is ambiguous. Between the trimmed V and J ends, which lost 1 base and 8 bases, there was a span of 3 bases. Germline V gives CDR1 SEHNR, CDR2 FQNEAQ (reference sequence). The CDR3 contains 11 residues. CDR3 nucleotide sequence: TGTGCCAGCAGCTTAGGGTACATTCAGTACTTC. As protein: CASSLGYIQYF. Based on the CDR3 plus reference TRBV7-9 and TRBJ2-4, the full variable domain is DTGVSQNPRHKITKRGQNVTFRCDPISEHNRLYWYRQTLGQGPEFLTYFQNEAQLEKSRLLSDRFSAERPKGSFSTLEIQRTEQGDSAMYLCASSLGYIQYFGAGTRLSVL.

The chain uses TRBV7-2 and TRBJ2-5; TRBD2 matches at 13 bases. The germline V gene encodes CDR1 SGHTA and CDR2 FQGNSA. This CDR3 has 16 residues. The junction had 2 bases not matched to a gene; V was cut back by 3 bases and J by 1 base. In nucleotides, the CDR3 is TGTGCCAGCAGCTTGAGGACTAGCGGGGGCCAAGAGACCCAGTACTTC. It encodes CASSLRTSGGQETQYF.

This clonotype appeared a few times. The CDR3 coding sequence is TGCGCCAGCAGCTTGGGGCAGGGGGCCTGGCCTTCCTACAATGAGCAGTTCTTC. This codes for CASSLGQGAWPSYNEQFF. The chain recombines TRBV5-1 with TRBJ2-1, with 8 bases that match TRBD1. Germline values: CDR1 SGHRS, CDR2 YFSETQ. Losses at the gene ends were 0 bases for V and 1 base for J; bases not matched to a gene: 9. The CDR3 has 18 amino acids.

The J gene is TRBJ2-7, the V gene TRBV11-2; no firm D call. Germline lookup yields CDR1 SGHAT and CDR2 FQNNGV. Trimming left V 4 bases short and J 2 bases short, with 6 bases between. The CDR3 contains 12 residues. The DNA for the CDR3 is TGTGCCAGCAGCTCGTTCACCTACGAGCAGTACTTC. Translated: CASSSFTYEQYF.

The chain couples TRBV29-1 to TRBJ2-7; 9 nucleotides match TRBD1. The trim removed 7 bases at V and 3 bases at J, leaving 7 bases unmatched. This CDR3 is 13 amino acids long. Germline V CDR1 and CDR2: SQVTM, ANQGSEA. The CDR3 nucleotides read TGCAGCGCCTCGACAGGGGGTAGCTACGAGCAGTACGTC. Translation: CSASTGGSYEQYV.

The chain joins TRBV4-1 to TRBJ1-1; 10 nucleotides align to TRBD1. Trimming removed 8 bases from V and 11 bases from J; junction bases left unmatched: 11. Germline lookup yields CDR1 MGHRA and CDR2 YSYEKL. The CDR3 covers 13 residues. CDR3 in DNA: TGCGCCAGCGGAGGACAGGGGGGAAGAGGGGCTTTCTTT. Translating gives CASGGQGGRGAFF.

This clonotype was detected a few times. The gene calls are TRBV10-3 and TRBJ2-3; D not certain. V was pared by 0 bases and J by 6 bases, with 4 bases between. This CDR3 comprises 12 residues. Germline V gives CDR1 ENHRY, CDR2 SYGVKD. DNA of the CDR3: TGTGCCATCAGTGAGTCAGGGGATACGCAGTATTTT. It yields the protein CAISESGDTQYF.

The rearrangement uses TRBV4-3 and TRBJ2-3; TRBD2 is a possible D gene (7 bases). Trimming took off 0 bases at V and 6 bases at J, with 16 bases between the two ends. Germline lookup yields CDR1 LGHNA and CDR2 YSLEER. CDR3 length: 16 amino acids. As DNA, the CDR3 is TGCGCCAGCAGCCAAGATTTCGCGGGGGCCCGGGATACGCAGTATTTT. Amino acid sequence: CASSQDFAGARDTQYF.